This T cell receptor (beta chain) was captured by sequencing in a study of naive and memory T cell subsets. In the case of this clonotype: Its antigen remains unknown.

A UMI-containing oligonucleotide was joined by 3' ligation to the TCR cDNA template. Whole blood, roughly 2.5 ml, came from adult healthy volunteers. Input was roughly 1 to 1,100 ng of DNase-treated total RNA without cell sorting. Overall study results and limits: The RNA method is potentially sensitive to activation and differentiation changes.

The SP2 primer and nested alpha and beta constant region primers amplified ligated cDNA in four rounds. TCRdb processed the 5' RACE reads anew with MiXCR; each CDR3 protein has one entry. The profile shows about 59,000 distinct CDR3 sequences, 8% to 9% of them singletons. Between the trimmed V and J ends, which lost 4 bases and 6 bases, there was a span of 20 bases. Germline V CDR1 and CDR2: SGHRS, YFSETQ. The CDR3 is made up of 16 amino acids. This clonotype was obtained from a female donor in good health. J is TRBJ2-1 and V is TRBV5-1; TRBD1 or TRBD2 may be the D gene (5 bases each). The CDR3: CASSPSFRERGNEQFF. CDR3 in DNA: TGCGCCAGCAGCCCTAGCTTCAGGGAAAGAGGCAATGAGCAGTTCTTC.